Listed here are 26 T cell receptor beta chains from one sample, sequenced in a study of cytomegalovirus exposure and HLA in healthy donors. The PCR was carried out with 60 Vbeta primers and 13 Jbeta primers. TCRdb keeps only in-frame clones here, not all; method: immunoSEQ multiplex PCR. Among under 200,000 clones listed, roughly 80% were seen once. Material: PBMCs. The source is a male donor in good health and CMV-seronegative.

The chain employs TRBV19 and TRBJ2-6; 7 bases align to TRBD1. The CDR3 has 18 amino acids. Germline CDR1 LNHDA, CDR2 SQIVND (reference sequence). The V gene end was trimmed by 1 base and the J gene end by 1 base; junction bases not matched to a gene: 7. CDR3 in amino acids: CASSIVPTTGSGANVLTF. CDR3 DNA: TGTGCCAGTAGTATAGTCCCTACGACAGGGTCTGGGGCCAACGTCCTGACTTTC.

This clone has at least ten counts. The CDR3 reads CASSFRREINEQFF. CDR3 sequence (DNA): TGTGCCAGCAGCTTTAGGAGGGAGATCAATGAGCAGTTCTTC. This chain links TRBV7-8 with TRBJ2-1; tentatively, D is TRBD2 (6 bases). V lost 3 bases, J lost 6 bases, and 12 bases lay in between. CDR1 and CDR2 from the germline V gene are SGHVS and FQNEAQ. This CDR3 is built from 14 residues.

This clone was picked up one time. This chain joins TRBV4-3 and TRBJ2-7; 16 bases match TRBD2. Looked up from germline, CDR1 is LGHNA and CDR2 is YSLEER. This CDR3 is built from 13 residues. V was clipped by 10 bases and J by 4 bases; unmatched bases: 1. The CDR3 reads CAKGLAGGYEQYF. The DNA for the CDR3 is TGCGCCAAGGGACTAGCGGGAGGGTACGAGCAGTACTTC.

CDR3 coding DNA: TGTGCCAGCAGTTCGATGACTAGCCTATACTACGAGCAGTACTTC. Amino acid sequence: CASSSMTSLYYEQYF. The chain joins TRBV6-5 to TRBJ2-7; 7 bases are shared with TRBD2. CDR1 and CDR2 (germline): MNHEY, SVGAGI. The CDR3 spans 15 residues. V shed 4 bases, J shed 3 bases, and the junction held 9 bases outside the gene matches.

The chain employs TRBV9 and TRBJ2-1; a weak D match, TRBD2 (6 bases). Germline CDR1 is SGDLS and CDR2 is YYNGEE. The CDR3 sequence is 15 residues long. The V and J ends lost 0 bases and 5 bases respectively, with 12 bases between them. The CDR3 sequence is CASSVGGTVHNEQFF. The CDR3 region has the DNA TGTGCCAGCAGCGTAGGGGGGACTGTCCACAATGAGCAGTTCTTC.

The count of this clone is one. This chain uses TRBV6-4 with TRBJ2-2; D call uncertain. V was trimmed by 3 bases and J by 5 bases, leaving 13 bases between them. The germline V gene has CDR1 MRHNA and CDR2 SNTAGT. The CDR3 runs 15 residues. The CDR3 sequence is CASSERPDRTGELFF. DNA of the CDR3: TGTGCCAGCAGTGAGAGGCCCGACCGTACCGGGGAGCTGTTTTTT.

J is TRBJ2-7 and V is TRBV5-1, with D possibly TRBD1 on 6 matching bases. V lost 1 base and J 3 bases, leaving 8 bases between the germline ends. The CDR3 has 13 residues. Germline V lookup: CDR1 SGHRS, CDR2 YFSETQ. The CDR3 is CASSLLDSYEQYF. CDR3 DNA: TGCGCCAGCAGCTTGTTGGACAGCTACGAGCAGTACTTC.

This clone came up a few times. This chain links TRBV7-8 with TRBJ2-7; D possibly corresponds to TRBD2 (6 bases). Germline-derived CDR1 and CDR2 are SGHVS and FQNEAQ. Trimming took off 8 bases at V and 2 bases at J, with 19 bases between the two ends. CDR3 length: 15 amino acids. This CDR3 is CASAPLPTSTYEQYF. In DNA form, the CDR3 reads TGTGCCAGCGCTCCCCTGCCCACTAGCACCTACGAGCAGTACTTC.

This chain connects TRBV6-5 to TRBJ2-1, with D possibly being TRBD2 (5 bases). From germline, CDR1 is MNHEY and CDR2 SVGAGI. Trimming cost V 4 bases and J 3 bases, with 16 bases left between them. The CDR3 covers 16 residues. The CDR3 DNA reads TGTGCCAGCAGTTCGGGGTCGGTGGCGAACTACAATGAGCAGTTCTTC. Translated, it gives CASSSGSVANYNEQFF.

V is TRBV10-1 and J is TRBJ2-7; 11 bases map to TRBD2. Germline CDR1 reads WNHNN; CDR2 reads SYGVQD (reference sequence). The CDR3 is 15 residues long. J was trimmed by 3 bases and V by 7 bases; bases with no gene match: 8. DNA for the CDR3: TGCGCCAGCACGGTGGGGACTAGCGGCCTCTACGAGCAGTACTTC. Translating it yields CASTVGTSGLYEQYF.

This chain connects TRBV4-1 to TRBJ2-1, with 11 bases matching TRBD2. With V trimmed by 3 bases and J by 7 bases, 2 bases remained unmatched. This CDR3 is built from 14 residues. Germline values: CDR1 MGHRA, CDR2 YSYEKL. CDR3 region: CASSHSGGENEQFF. The DNA for the CDR3 is TGCGCCAGCAGCCATAGCGGGGGGGAAAATGAGCAGTTCTTC.

The chain has TRBV30 and TRBJ2-7; the match to TRBD2 covers 8 bases. The V and J ends lost 5 bases and 7 bases, in that order; junction bases with no gene match: 7. CDR1 and CDR2 (germline): GTSNPN, SVGIG (reference sequence). The CDR3 loop spans 12 amino acids. Here the CDR3 reads CAWGIAGREQYF. CDR3 sequence (DNA): TGTGCCTGGGGTATAGCGGGAAGGGAGCAGTACTTC.

The chain joins TRBV2 to TRBJ1-6; D is undetermined. Trimming removed 6 bases at V and 10 bases at J, with 13 bases between. This CDR3 has 13 amino acids. From germline, CDR1 is SNHLY and CDR2 FYNNEI. CDR3 bases: TGTGCCAGCAGGAGACTCGAGAAGTCACCCCTCCACTTT. As protein: CASRRLEKSPLHF.

This chain connects TRBV7-9 to TRBJ2-5; no definite D call. The DNA end favors TRBJ2-7, so the J call may be wrong. The germline CDR1 and CDR2 sequences are SEHNR and FQNEAQ (reference sequence). The CDR3 loop spans 12 amino acids. CDR3 region: CASSFLPNEQYF. In DNA form, the CDR3 reads TGTGCCAGCAGCTTTCTCCCTAACGAGCAGTACTTC.

The chain is built from TRBV19 and TRBJ2-5; TRBD2 aligns across 8 bases. CDR1 and CDR2 from the germline V gene are LNHDA and SQIVND (reference sequence). Losses at the gene ends were 8 bases for V and 5 bases for J; bases not matched to a gene: 7. The CDR3 runs to 13 residues. The chain's CDR3 is CASRAGGRETQYF. The CDR3 DNA reads as TGTGCCAGTCGGGCGGGGGGTAGGGAGACCCAGTACTTC.

This clone has a single count. The genes are TRBV9 and TRBJ2-1, with D possibly matching TRBD2 (5 bases). The length of the CDR3 is 17 residues. Germline V gene data show CDR1 as SGDLS and CDR2 as YYNGEE. V was shortened by 0 bases and J by 1 base, with 14 bases between the two germline ends. This CDR3 reads CASSVVEGRVSYNEQFF. DNA for the CDR3: TGTGCCAGCAGCGTAGTAGAAGGGCGGGTATCCTACAATGAGCAGTTCTTC.

This chain uses TRBV7-9 with TRBJ1-5; no reliable D call. This CDR3 comprises 14 residues. V was pared by 6 bases and J by 6 bases, with 15 bases between. Germline lookup yields CDR1 SEHNR and CDR2 FQNEAQ (reference sequence). This CDR3 reads CASSSGLGSQPQHF. CDR3 coding DNA: TGTGCCAGCAGTTCGGGGTTGGGGAGTCAGCCCCAGCATTTT.

The V and J genes are TRBV9 and TRBJ2-3, with 13 bases identical to TRBD2. The CDR3 runs 15 residues. Germline-derived CDR1 and CDR2 are SGDLS and YYNGEE. Trimming cost V 3 bases and J 8 bases; bases outside gene matches: 6. The CDR3 here is CASSGTSGGAGTQYF. The CDR3 DNA follows: TGTGCCAGCAGCGGTACTAGCGGGGGGGCCGGTACGCAGTATTTT.

This clone was detected a few times. The CDR3, as DNA: TGTGCCAGCAGTAGGAACAGGAGAGAAGCTTTCTTT. Translating it yields CASSRNRREAFF. The rearrangement uses TRBV28 and TRBJ1-1; weak D call: TRBD1 (5 bases). CDR3 length equals 12 residues. The germline V and J ends were trimmed by 5 bases and 8 bases, with 12 bases remaining between them. CDR1 is MDHEN, CDR2 SYDVKM, per germline.

V is TRBV6-4 and J is TRBJ2-1, with 9 bases lining up with TRBD2. The CDR3 loop spans 16 amino acids. Germline V gives CDR1 MRHNA, CDR2 SNTAGT. Trimming cost V 6 bases and J 8 bases; bases outside gene matches: 14. CDR3 DNA sequence: TGTGCCAGCAGCCCCCGAAGGGCGGGGGGGGAATATGAGCAGTTCTTC. It codes for CASSPRRAGGEYEQFF.

By proportion, this clone is medium-sized (0.01 to 0.1%). The rearrangement joins TRBV2 to TRBJ1-1; TRBD1 matches 7 bases. Germline-derived CDR1 and CDR2 are SNHLY and FYNNEI. The CDR3 runs to 14 residues. V lost 8 bases, J lost 1 base, and 7 bases stayed unmatched. The CDR3 is CASVVGTENTEAFF. CDR3 nucleotide sequence: TGTGCCAGCGTCGTTGGGACAGAGAACACTGAAGCTTTCTTT.

This sequence joins TRBV7-6 and TRBJ2-2; 8 nucleotides match TRBD1. V was pared by 4 bases and J by 0 bases, with 4 bases of the junction left unmatched. Germline V gene sequence: CDR1 SGHVS, CDR2 FNYEAQ. CDR3 length: 16 amino acids. CDR3 amino acids: CASSSAGGANTGELFF. Written as DNA, the CDR3 is TGTGCCAGCAGCTCGGCAGGGGGCGCGAACACCGGGGAGCTGTTTTTT.

The chain recombines TRBV27 with TRBJ1-4, with TRBD1 matching over 7 bases. The CDR3 spans 14 residues. Germline trimming cut 6 bases from V and 0 bases from J; bases unmatched to any gene: 1. The V gene's germline CDR1 is MNHEY and CDR2 SMNVEV (reference sequence). The CDR3 region is CASRGQATNEKLFF. As DNA, the CDR3 is TGTGCCAGCAGAGGACAGGCAACTAATGAAAAACTGTTTTTT.

This clone occurred once. This chain joins TRBV5-1 and TRBJ2-7; no definite D call. V was cut by 2 bases and J by 1 base, with 7 bases left in between. Germline V gives CDR1 SGHRS, CDR2 YFSETQ. This CDR3 is 13 amino acids long. The CDR3 DNA follows: TGCGCCAGCAGCTTTACCGGGTCCTACGAGCAGTACTTC. It translates to CASSFTGSYEQYF.

The rearrangement links TRBV5-1 to TRBJ2-5; D possibly corresponds to TRBD2 (5 bases). The germline V gene encodes CDR1 SGHRS and CDR2 YFSETQ. CDR3 length: 15 residues. Between the trimmed V and J ends, which lost 2 bases and 0 bases, there was a span of 11 bases. The CDR3 here is CASSFSSLNQETQYF. The CDR3 nucleotides are TGCGCCAGCAGCTTCTCTAGCCTAAACCAAGAGACCCAGTACTTC.

The chain links TRBV5-6 to TRBJ2-1, with D unresolved. The V end lost 2 bases, the J end lost 3 bases, and 9 bases lay between the germline ends. CDR3 length: 14 residues. Germline CDR1 and CDR2: SGHDT and YYEEEE. In DNA form, the CDR3 reads TGTGCCAGCAGCTTTTCCAGTTTCTACAATGAGCAGTTCTTC. It codes for CASSFSSFYNEQFF. The full variable domain, its missing parts supplied by reference TRBV5-6 and TRBJ2-1, is DAGVTQSPTHLIKTRGQQVTLRCSPKSGHDTVSWYQQALGQGPQFIFQYYEEEERQRGNFPDRFSGHQFPNYSSELNVNALLLGDSALYLCASSFSSFYNEQFFGPGTRLTVL.